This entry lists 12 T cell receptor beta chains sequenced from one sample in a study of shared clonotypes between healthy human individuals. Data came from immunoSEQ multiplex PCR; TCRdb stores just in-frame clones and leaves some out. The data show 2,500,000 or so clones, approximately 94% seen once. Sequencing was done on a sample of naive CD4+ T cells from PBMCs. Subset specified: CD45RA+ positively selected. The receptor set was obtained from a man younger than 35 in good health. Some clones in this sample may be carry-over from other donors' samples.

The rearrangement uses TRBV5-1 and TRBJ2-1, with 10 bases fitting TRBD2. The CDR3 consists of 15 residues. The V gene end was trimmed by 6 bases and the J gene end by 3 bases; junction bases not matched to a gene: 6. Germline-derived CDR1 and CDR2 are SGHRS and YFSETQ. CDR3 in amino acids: CASNMASGSYNEQFF. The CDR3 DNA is TGCGCCAGCAACATGGCTAGCGGGAGCTACAATGAGCAGTTCTTC.

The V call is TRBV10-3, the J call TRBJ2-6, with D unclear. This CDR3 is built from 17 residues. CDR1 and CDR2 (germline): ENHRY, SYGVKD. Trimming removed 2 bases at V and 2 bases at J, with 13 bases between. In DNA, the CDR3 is TGTGCCATCAGTGAGCCGAACACGGACCCTGGGGCCAACGTCCTGACTTTC. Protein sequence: CAISEPNTDPGANVLTF.

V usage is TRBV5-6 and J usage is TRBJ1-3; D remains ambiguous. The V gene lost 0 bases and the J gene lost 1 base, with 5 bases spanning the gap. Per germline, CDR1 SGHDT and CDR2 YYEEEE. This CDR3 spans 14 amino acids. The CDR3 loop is CASSLAVSGNTIYF. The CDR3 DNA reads TGTGCCAGCAGCTTGGCGGTGTCTGGAAACACCATATATTTT. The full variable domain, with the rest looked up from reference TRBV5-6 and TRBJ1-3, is DAGVTQSPTHLIKTRGQQVTLRCSPKSGHDTVSWYQQALGQGPQFIFQYYEEEERQRGNFPDRFSGHQFPNYSSELNVNALLLGDSALYLCASSLAVSGNTIYFGEGSWLTVV.

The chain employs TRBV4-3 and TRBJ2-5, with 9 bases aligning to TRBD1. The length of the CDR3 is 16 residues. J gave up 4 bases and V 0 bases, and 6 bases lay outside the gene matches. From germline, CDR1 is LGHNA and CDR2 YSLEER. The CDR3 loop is CASSQEAGTGRETQYF. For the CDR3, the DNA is TGCGCCAGCAGCCAAGAGGCCGGGACAGGGAGAGAGACCCAGTACTTC.

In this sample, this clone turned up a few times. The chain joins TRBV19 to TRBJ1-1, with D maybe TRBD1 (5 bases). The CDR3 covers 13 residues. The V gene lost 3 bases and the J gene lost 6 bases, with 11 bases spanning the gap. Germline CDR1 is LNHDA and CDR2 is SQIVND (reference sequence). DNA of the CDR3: TGTGCCAGTAGTATGACGGCGGGGGCTGAAGCTTTCTTT. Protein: CASSMTAGAEAFF.

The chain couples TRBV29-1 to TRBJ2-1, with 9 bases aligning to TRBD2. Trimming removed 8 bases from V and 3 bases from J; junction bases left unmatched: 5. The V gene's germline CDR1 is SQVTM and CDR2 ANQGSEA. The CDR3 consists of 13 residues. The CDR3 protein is CSQTSGHYNEQFF. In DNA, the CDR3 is TGCAGCCAGACTAGCGGACACTACAATGAGCAGTTCTTC.

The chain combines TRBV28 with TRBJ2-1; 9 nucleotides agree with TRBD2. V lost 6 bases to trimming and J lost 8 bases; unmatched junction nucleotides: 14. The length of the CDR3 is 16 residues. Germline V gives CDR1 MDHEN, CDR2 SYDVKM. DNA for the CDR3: TGTGCCAGCAGCCTACCGGGCGGGAGGGGGTCGGATGAGCAGTTCTTC. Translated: CASSLPGGRGSDEQFF. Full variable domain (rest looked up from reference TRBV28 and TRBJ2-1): DVKVTQSSRYLVKRTGEKVFLECVQDMDHENMFWYRQDPGLGLRLIYFSYDVKMKEKGDIPEGYSVSREKKERFSLILESASTNQTSMYLCASSLPGGRGSDEQFFGPGTRLTVL.

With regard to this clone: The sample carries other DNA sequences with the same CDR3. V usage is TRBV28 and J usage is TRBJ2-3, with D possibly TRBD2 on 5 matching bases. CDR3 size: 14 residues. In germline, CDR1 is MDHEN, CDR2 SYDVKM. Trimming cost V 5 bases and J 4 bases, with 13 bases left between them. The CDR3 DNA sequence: TGTGCCAGCAGTCCCTTGGCGGGTGCAGATACGCAGTATTTT. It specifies CASSPLAGADTQYF.

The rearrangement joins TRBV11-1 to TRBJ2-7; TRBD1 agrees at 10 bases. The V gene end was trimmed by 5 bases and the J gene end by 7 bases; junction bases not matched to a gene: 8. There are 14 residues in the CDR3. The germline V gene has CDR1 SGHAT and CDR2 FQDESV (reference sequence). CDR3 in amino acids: CASSPDRGRDEQYF. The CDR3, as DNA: TGTGCCAGCAGCCCTGACAGGGGGCGAGATGAGCAGTACTTC.

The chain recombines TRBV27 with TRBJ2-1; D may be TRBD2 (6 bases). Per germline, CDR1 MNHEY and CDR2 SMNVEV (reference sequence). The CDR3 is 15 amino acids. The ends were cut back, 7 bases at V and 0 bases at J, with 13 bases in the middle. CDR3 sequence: CASTLGGPSYNEQFF. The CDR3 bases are TGTGCCAGCACCCTAGGAGGGCCCTCCTACAATGAGCAGTTCTTC.

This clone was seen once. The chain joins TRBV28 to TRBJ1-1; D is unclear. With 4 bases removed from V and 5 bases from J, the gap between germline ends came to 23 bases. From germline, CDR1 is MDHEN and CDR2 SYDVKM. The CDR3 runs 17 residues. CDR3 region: CASSYPPGLRMDTEAFF. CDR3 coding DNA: TGTGCCAGCAGTTACCCACCGGGTCTACGTATGGATACTGAAGCTTTCTTT.

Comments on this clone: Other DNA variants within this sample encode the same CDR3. In DNA form, the CDR3 reads TGCGCCAGCAGCTTGGCGGGACAGGGGGAGACCCAGTACTTC. Its protein is CASSLAGQGETQYF. The V call is TRBV5-1, the J call TRBJ2-5; TRBD1 matches 10 bases. The CDR3 runs 14 residues. Trimming cost V 0 bases and J 5 bases; bases outside gene matches: 1. Germline values: CDR1 SGHRS, CDR2 YFSETQ.